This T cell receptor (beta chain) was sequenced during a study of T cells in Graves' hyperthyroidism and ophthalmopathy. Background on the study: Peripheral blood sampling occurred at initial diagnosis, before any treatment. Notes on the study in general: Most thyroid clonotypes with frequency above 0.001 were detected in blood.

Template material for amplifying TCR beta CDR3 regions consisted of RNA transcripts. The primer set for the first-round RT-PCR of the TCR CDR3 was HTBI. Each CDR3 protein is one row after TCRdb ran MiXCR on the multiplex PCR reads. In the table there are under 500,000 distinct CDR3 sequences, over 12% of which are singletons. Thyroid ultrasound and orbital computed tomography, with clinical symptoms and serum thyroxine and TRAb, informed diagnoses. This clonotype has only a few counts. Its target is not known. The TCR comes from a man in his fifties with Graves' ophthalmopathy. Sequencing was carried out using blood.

CDR3 sequence reads: CASSEGGTVANEKLFF. Here the CDR3 DNA reads TGCGCCAGCAGTGAGGGAGGAACTGTGGCTAATGAAAAACTGTTTTTT. The gene calls are TRBV5-1 and TRBJ1-4; unclear D gene. V was pared by 5 bases and J by 3 bases, with 17 bases between. The CDR3 extends over 16 amino acids. In germline, CDR1 is SGHRS, CDR2 YFSETQ.